This T cell receptor beta chain originates from a study of blood T cell repertoires in COVID-19. After removal of 6 bases from V and 10 bases from J, the junction contained 4 bases not matched to a gene. The CDR3 is made up of 13 amino acids. Germline V gives CDR1 SGHTA, CDR2 FQGNSA. This table comes from immunoSEQ multiplex PCR, and its TCRdb copy is limited to in-frame clones, with some not included. The sample has tens of thousands of clones; roughly 94% are singletons. This clone was seen only once. The sequence derives from a human donor with active COVID-19. The donor label of this sample is uncertain. The sample was peripheral blood. The chain links TRBV7-2 to TRBJ1-6; the match to TRBD1 covers 9 bases. The CDR3 DNA reads as TGTGCCAGCAGACCTACAGGGGGCTCACCCCTCCACTTT. Amino acids: CASRPTGGSPLHF.